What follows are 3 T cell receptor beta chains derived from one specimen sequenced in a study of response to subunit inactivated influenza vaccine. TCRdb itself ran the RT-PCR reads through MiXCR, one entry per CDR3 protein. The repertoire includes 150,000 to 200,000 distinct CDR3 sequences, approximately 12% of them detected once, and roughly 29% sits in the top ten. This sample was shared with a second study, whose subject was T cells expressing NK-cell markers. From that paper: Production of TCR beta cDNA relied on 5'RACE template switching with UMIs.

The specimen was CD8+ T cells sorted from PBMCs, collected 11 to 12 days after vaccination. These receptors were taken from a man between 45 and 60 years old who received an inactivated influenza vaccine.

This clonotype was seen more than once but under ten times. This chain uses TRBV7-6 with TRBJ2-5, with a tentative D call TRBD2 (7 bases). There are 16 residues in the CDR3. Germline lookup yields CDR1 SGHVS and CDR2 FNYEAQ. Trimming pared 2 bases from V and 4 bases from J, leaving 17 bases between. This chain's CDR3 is CASSLKVAGAGETQYF. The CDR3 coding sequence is TGTGCCAGCAGCTTAAAGGTTGCGGGGGCCGGAGAGACCCAGTACTTC.

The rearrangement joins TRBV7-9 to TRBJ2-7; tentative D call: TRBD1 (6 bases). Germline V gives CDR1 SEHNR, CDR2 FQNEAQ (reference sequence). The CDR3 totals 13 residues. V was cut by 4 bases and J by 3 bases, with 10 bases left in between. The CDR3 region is CASSSQGYYEQYF. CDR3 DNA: TGTGCCAGCAGCTCGCAGGGGTACTACGAGCAGTACTTC.

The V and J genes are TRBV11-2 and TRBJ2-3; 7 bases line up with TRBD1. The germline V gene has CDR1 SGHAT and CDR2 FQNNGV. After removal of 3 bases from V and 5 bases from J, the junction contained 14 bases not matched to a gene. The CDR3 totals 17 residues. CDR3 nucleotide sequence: TGTGCCAGCAGCTTCCATGCCGGGACAGTAATGGGAGATACGCAGTATTTT. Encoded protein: CASSFHAGTVMGDTQYF.